This T cell receptor beta chain was sequenced during a study of blood T cell repertoires in COVID-19 (dated by TCRdb to 2018 to 2020). With respect to the entire study: Samples covering the acute and convalescent phases of COVID-19 were provided by collaborators in the United States, Italy and Spain. The prospective study material was composed of cDNA or gDNA derived from T cells, B-cell-depleted T cells, or PBMCs. Deeply sampled blood TCRbeta repertoires from subjects exposed to, actively infected with, or recovered from COVID-19 were included in the dataset. The repertoires were released in a freely available public database intended as a resource for research on the immune response to SARS-CoV-2. The samples were drawn from two sources: the first 160 participants of the ongoing ImmuneRACE study, and fewer than 1,500 subjects contributed by 6 global collaborators. Nearly every sample came with metadata listing a de-identified subject ID, COVID-19 status, age in years and sex. HLA class I and class II types, where available, came from metadata supplied by the sample provider rather than from assay-based typing. Overall study outcomes, separate from this receptor: How much clinical and demographic metadata was included differed by source and by participant, and the metadata was provided uncurated.

Concerning this clone: This receptor's antigen is unknown. No base-level quality is on record; no much larger clone is a single base apart.

Each collaborating institution followed its own protocols to collect whole blood in K2EDTA tubes. For TCRbeta analysis, collaborator samples were shipped as frozen whole blood, as isolated PBMCs, or as DNA extracted from either sample type. TCRbeta CDR3 regions were amplified from genomic DNA by means of the immunoSEQ Assay, a bias-controlled multiplex PCR. Regarding the original processing steps: Within the assay, amplification of reference gene primers was used to estimate how many nucleated cells each sample contained. To quantify the absolute abundance of each unique TCRbeta CDR3 rearrangement, sequence reads were collapsed and filtered. Productive Simpson clonality was computed per sample as the square root of Simpson's diversity index over productive rearrangements. TCRdb carries this immuneACCESS record with in-frame sequences only. Its versions omit some clonotypes, under half of them owing to an unresolved V gene in the studies checked, with the rest unexplained. V and J calls and clone size are given by that table; D and trimming were obtained from the DNA. Across this sample there are roughly 200,000 clones, with over 75% seen only once. Approximately 7.2% of the sample lies in the top ten.

V loses 2 bases of germline sequence and J loses 9 bases, and the interval between the two ends is 8 bases. Per the germline V gene (reference sequence), GTSNPN is the CDR1 and SVGIG is the CDR2. Reading from cysteine to phenylalanine, the CDR3 counts 12 amino acids. Of the read, only the CDR3 DNA is kept; its 36 bases are in frame from base 1. The sequencing input was peripheral blood. This sequence uses TRBV30 and TRBJ1-6; no D gene call is confident. This sequence was found in a woman older than 75 with acute or convalescent COVID-19. The CDR3: CAWSPLRSPLHF. At the DNA level, the sequence is TGTGCCTGGAGTCCCCTTCGTTCACCCCTCCACTTT.